Sequencing of this T cell receptor (beta chain) was carried out in a study of OX40 agonist ivuxolimab in advanced cancers. Regarding the study in general: Ivuxolimab, which targeted the costimulatory receptor OX40 (CD134), was an agonistic, fully human IgG2 monoclonal antibody. Intravenous ivuxolimab was administered to patients every 2 weeks at six dose levels: 0.01, 0.1, 0.3, 1.5, 3 and 10 mg/kg. Of the 50 to 55 patients in dose escalation, around 19 had hepatocellular carcinoma, about 15 had melanoma, 9 had renal cell carcinoma and 9 had head and neck cancer. The dose-escalation cohort was 82.7% male with a mean age of about 58 years, ranging from roughly 20 to 80. Patients were allowed to have had prior anti-PD-1, anti-PD-L1 or anti-CTLA-4 therapy, and 30% to 40% of the dose-escalation patients had previously received checkpoint inhibitors. Three dose-escalation patients achieved partial responses, one with hepatocellular carcinoma and two with cutaneous melanoma. The purpose of peripheral TCRbeta sequencing was to test whether ivuxolimab changed TCR sequence diversity and led to clonal T-cell expansion. The monotherapy dose-escalation portion (N ≈ 57 patients) of the phase I ivuxolimab trial is reported in the paper.

The full study reports these points: Low levels of normalized T-cell clonal expansion were also shown by some nonresponding patients. The antigen specificity of the clonally expanded peripheral T cells was not determined. After ivuxolimab, more expanded clones were found on average in CD8+ T cells than in CD4+ T cells. At doses of 0.1 to 3.0 mg/kg, clonal expansion of both CD4+ and CD8+ blood T cells was observed from baseline to week 6. In partial responders in the 0.1-3.0 mg/kg groups, normalized peripheral clonal expansion was found to be among the lowest, especially among CD8+ T cells.

CDR1 and CDR2 are read off the germline V gene (reference sequence) as SEHNR and FQNEAQ. Clipping removes 5 bases from V and 9 bases from J, with 13 as the unmatched junction base count. Inclusive of the bounding cysteine and phenylalanine, the CDR3 is 16 residues long. Only the CDR3 DNA is retained, 48 bases long and in frame from the first base. Genomic DNA was isolated from the sorted cells so that the TCRbeta CDR3 region could be sequenced. The immunoSEQ Assay was used to sequence the TCRbeta CDR3 regions. TCRdb carries this immuneACCESS record with in-frame sequences only. Its versions omit some clonotypes, under half of them owing to an unresolved V gene in the studies checked, with the rest unexplained. Recorded for this sample are tens of thousands of clones; roughly nine tenths of them occurred a single time. Of the sample, 0.85% to 1.2% falls within the top ten clones. As concerns this clone: The target of this receptor is not known. No per-base quality is available; no much larger clone lies one base away.

Patients with autoimmune disease history or receiving systemic immunosuppression were excluded from the trial. Peripheral blood for TCR sequencing was collected from all dose cohorts at baseline, on cycle 4 day 1, and on cycle 7 day 1. Samples were obtained from an open-label, multicenter, first-in-human phase I dose-escalation trial of ivuxolimab. Adults with locally advanced or metastatic melanoma, renal cell, hepatocellular, or head and neck squamous cell carcinoma were enrolled in the trial. Before TCR sequencing, CD4+ T cells and CD8+ T cells from peripheral blood were sorted into separate populations.

This chain joins TRBV7-9 to TRBJ2-1, with 10 central nucleotides matching TRBD1. The clonotype originates from an adult with an advanced solid tumor such as melanoma, head and neck, liver or kidney cancer. This material consisted of CD4+ or CD8+ T cells sorted from blood, taken in a trial of the OX40 agonist ivuxolimab. The DNA sequence is as follows: TGTGCCAGCAGCCACTGCCGGGACAGGGGATTGTTTGAGCAGTTCTTC. Its amino acids are CASSHCRDRGLFEQFF. With the rest looked up from the reference TRBV7-9 and TRBJ2-1 genes rather than sequenced, the full variable domain is DTGVSQNPRHKITKRGQNVTFRCDPISEHNRLYWYRQTLGQGPEFLTYFQNEAQLEKSRLLSDRFSAERPKGSFSTLEIQRTEQGDSAMYLCASSHCRDRGLFEQFFGPGTRLTVL.